A single sample is the source of the 3 T cell receptor beta chains below, sequenced in a study of T cell changes during pregnancy in multiple sclerosis. Data came from immunoSEQ multiplex PCR; TCRdb stores just in-frame clones and leaves some out. The data show approximately 90,000 clones, roughly nine tenths seen once. Sequenced material: peripheral blood, taken after pregnancy. Receptors were obtained from a female donor in good health, enrolled as a control in a pregnancy study.

V is TRBV6-4 and J is TRBJ2-1; TRBD2 agrees at 8 bases. CDR1 is MRHNA, CDR2 SNTAGT, per germline. The CDR3 is 13 residues long. Germline trimming cut 6 bases from V and 5 bases from J; bases unmatched to any gene: 3. CDR3 loop: CASSGGAHNEQFF. DNA of the CDR3: TGTGCCAGCAGCGGGGGGGCCCACAATGAGCAGTTCTTC.

The chain uses TRBV7-3 and TRBJ2-1, with TRBD1 identical over 7 bases. CDR1 SGHTA and CDR2 FQGTGA come from the germline V gene. The V gene end was trimmed by 5 bases and the J gene end by 0 bases; junction bases not matched to a gene: 10. This CDR3 spans 17 amino acids. The CDR3 reads CASSASTGERSYNEQFF. The CDR3 bases are TGTGCCAGCAGCGCCTCTACAGGGGAACGCTCCTACAATGAGCAGTTCTTC.

The chain employs TRBV15 and TRBJ1-5; tentative D call: TRBD1 (5 bases). This CDR3 spans 17 amino acids. Per the germline V gene, CDR1 is LNHNV and CDR2 is YYDKDF (reference sequence). The germline V and J ends were trimmed by 2 bases and 0 bases, with 14 bases remaining between them. The CDR3 loop reads CATSRLQAPYSNQPQHF. The CDR3 nucleotides are TGTGCCACCAGCAGATTACAGGCTCCTTATAGCAATCAGCCCCAGCATTTT.